This record covers a single TCR beta chain. Antigen: not known. These data come from a study of brain T cells in children with intractable seizures. Notes on the study in general: Top 50 brain clonotypes included both public and private clones. Absence of clones before surgery may stem from lower sequencing depth. Patients' HCMV serostatus was unknown; virus specificity rests on CDR3 similarity alone.

Some clones are missing from TCRdb's copy, which holds only in-frame ones; the method was immunoSEQ multiplex PCR. In the table there are fewer than 2,000 clones, around four fifths of which are singletons. Sequencing was limited to surgery cases with top T cell transcript signatures in brain tissue. Pre-surgery treatment included at least one anti-epileptic drug. The CDR3 is made up of 17 amino acids. The germline V gene has CDR1 SGHAT and CDR2 FQNNGV. The V gene lost 0 bases and the J gene lost 0 bases, with 11 bases spanning the gap. The V call is TRBV11-2, the J call TRBJ2-2; the D is unclear. The TCR comes from a boy aged 5 to 17 with focal cortical dysplasia and intractable seizures. Sequencing used resected brain tissue, obtained at surgery. The CDR3 here is CASSLDSRRTNTGELFF. The CDR3 region has the DNA TGTGCCAGCAGCTTAGACAGTCGGCGGACGAACACCGGGGAGCTGTTTTTT.